This entry is about one T cell receptor (beta chain). This clone was recorded only once. Its specific antigen is unknown. The sample holds no much larger clone one base away, and base qualities are not on file. This sample stems from a study of immune characteristics of hereditary and idiopathic chronic pancreatitis. Regarding the complete study: Local immune cells and TCRbeta repertoires in the pancreas were profiled in this study for hereditary and idiopathic chronic pancreatitis, with control organ donor pancreases used for comparison. TCRbeta sequencing covered roughly 5 control pancreases, seven or eight hereditary chronic pancreatitis pancreases and about six idiopathic chronic pancreatitis pancreases. The gDNA-based approach was selected because the approach required minimal in vitro experimental manipulation of T cells infiltrating the pancreas. General study outcomes and caveats: Because patient tissue could be obtained only at the time of TPIAT, immune findings may have been influenced by differences in disease duration. Chronic pancreatitis caused by alcohol use was excluded from the study. Among approximately 13 chronic pancreatitis patients, a positive correlation was found between numbers of productive TCR rearrangements and disease severity scores. Differences in Vbeta-Jbeta gene family usage, including TRBV10, TRBV19, TRBV23 and TRBV5, were found between hereditary and idiopathic chronic pancreatitis. Compared with controls, TCRbeta repertoire diversity was significantly higher and clonality was lower in both chronic pancreatitis groups.

Chronic pancreatitis pancreas tissue came from patients undergoing total pancreatectomy with islet autotransplantation (TPIAT). No known history of diabetes was present in the included chronic pancreatitis patients. For TCRbeta sequencing, genomic DNA was extracted directly from bulk pancreas tissue without sorting T cells. Pancreas tissues were collected consecutively from patients and organ donors at two US centers. V was cut back by 4 bases and J by 2 bases, leaving a gap of 11 bases between them. CDR1 LGHDT and CDR2 YNNKEL are derived from the germline V gene (reference sequence). CDR3 length: 15 amino acids, cysteine to phenylalanine. Here the CDR3 DNA is all that survives: 45 bases in frame from base 1. The library came from the immunoSEQ multiplex PCR assay. The TCRbeta CDR3 region and adjacent sequences were amplified and sequenced from pancreatic genomic DNA. In the source study's methods: Productive clonality and productive rearrangement counts were measured along with repertoire diversity, which was expressed as a mean normalized Shannon-Wiener index. Control and chronic pancreatitis repertoire metrics were compared with the nonparametric Mann-Whitney U test. A clonotype counted as shared when its CDR3beta sequence had identical amino acid composition and length across subjects. TCRdb stores this immuneACCESS table with in-frame sequences only. Part of the clones is absent; in the studies checked, under half of the shortfall reflects unresolved V genes, and no reason is known for the rest. The DNA was the basis for D and trimming; V, J and clone size are from that table. Recorded for this sample are 11,000 to 15,000 clones; over 70% of them occurred a single time. The ten largest clones add up to 12% to 15% of the sample.

Sequencing was done on a sample of pancreas tissue with hereditary chronic pancreatitis. The sequence was collected from a human donor with chronic pancreatitis. The sequence joins TRBV3-1 (or the pseudogene TRBV3-2) to TRBJ2-2, with the D gene tentatively TRBD1 or TRBD2, based on 6 matching bases in each. The DNA sequence reads TGTGCCAGCAGCCCTTGGGGGGCAAACACCGGGGAGCTGTTTTTT. Its translation is CASSPWGANTGELFF.